The T cell receptor (beta chain) described here comes from a study of PD-L1 blockade in urothelial cancer. Each patient supplied 1 to 8 pretreatment and on-treatment samples. CDR1 and CDR2 from the germline V gene are SGHRS and YFSETQ. This CDR3 is 16 amino acids long. Trimming removed 3 bases from V and 0 bases from J; junction bases left unmatched: 4. TCRdb's table, derived via immunoSEQ multiplex PCR, lists solely in-frame clones and lacks some. The table shows approximately 46,000 clones, with approximately 77% occurring only once. The sequencing here drew on PBMCs, taken around atezolizumab (anti-PD-L1) treatment. This chain links TRBV5-1 with TRBJ2-1; 9 bases match TRBD2. The origin of this receptor is a man aged 65 to 85 with urothelial cancer. For the CDR3, the DNA is TGCGCCAGCAGCTCCCTTAGCGGGAGCTCCTACAATGAGCAGTTCTTC. This translates into CASSSLSGSSYNEQFF.